This note documents a single T cell receptor (beta chain) sequence. This entry comes from a study of T-cell memory formation after mild COVID-19. This CDR3 region has 14 residues. Germline-derived CDR1 and CDR2 are SGHRS and YFSETQ. Trimming took 4 bases from V and 4 from J; bases not matched to a gene: 5. TCRdb called the 5' RACE reads again in MiXCR, with one record for every CDR3 protein. Of a few hundred thousand distinct CDR3 sequences in the sample, around 25% are singletons; the top ten hold 11%. Material for sequencing was PBMCs or a T cell subset sorted from them (not recorded which). The chain combines TRBV5-1 with TRBJ1-1; 9 nucleotides match TRBD1. This receptor was identified in an adult woman who had mild COVID-19 (a few samples of this study predate the infection). Cell type and time point are not known. The CDR3 protein is CASSPMTGGTEAFF. In DNA form, the CDR3 reads TGCGCCAGCAGCCCGATGACAGGGGGCACTGAAGCTTTCTTT.